The 15 T cell receptor beta chains presented below share a single source sample, sequenced in a study of blood T cell repertoires in COVID-19. Sequenced by immunoSEQ multiplex PCR; TCRdb stores in-frame clones only, minus some. This repertoire shows about 310,000 clones, around 87% found once; its top ten account for 6.5% to 9.5%. What was sequenced was peripheral blood. These receptors were collected from a woman aged 45-59 years who had recovered from COVID-19.

V is TRBV7-2 and J is TRBJ2-7; tentatively, D is TRBD2 (6 bases). Germline values: CDR1 SGHTA, CDR2 FQGNSA. Between the trimmed V and J ends, which lost 0 bases and 3 bases, there was a span of 12 bases. CDR3 length: 15 amino acids. The CDR3 is CASSLALADYYEQYF. The CDR3 DNA reads as TGTGCCAGCAGCTTAGCACTAGCAGATTACTACGAGCAGTACTTC. Combining the CDR3 with reference TRBV7-2 and TRBJ2-7 gives the whole variable domain GAGVSQSPSNKVTEKGKDVELRCDPISGHTALYWYRQSLGQGLEFLIYFQGNSAPDKSGLPSDRFSAERTGGSVSTLTIQRTQQEDSAVYLCASSLALADYYEQYFGPGTRLTVT.

The chain employs TRBV6-5 and TRBJ2-1, with D unclear. Trimming removed 0 bases at V and 9 bases at J, with 12 bases between. CDR3 length equals 14 residues. CDR1 is MNHEY, CDR2 SVGAGI, per germline. CDR3 nucleotides: TGTGCCAGCAGTTACTCACTTCGAGATGGTGAGCAGTTCTTC. Its translation is CASSYSLRDGEQFF.

V gene TRBV7-2 combines with J gene TRBJ1-6; TRBD1 agrees at 7 bases. Germline loops: CDR1 SGHTA, CDR2 FQGNSA. Trimming at V came to 5 bases and at J to 8 bases, leaving 9 bases not matched to a gene. The CDR3 loop spans 15 amino acids. CDR3 coding DNA: TGTGCCAGCAGCCAGAGACAGGGCAGTCATTCACCCCTCCACTTT. As protein: CASSQRQGSHSPLHF.

The sample holds a few counts of this clone. This chain connects TRBV3-1 (or the pseudogene TRBV3-2) to TRBJ1-4; D is unclear. Germline CDR1 and CDR2: LGHDT and YNNKEL (reference sequence). V shed 5 bases and J shed 7 bases, with 14 bases lying between them. The CDR3 loop spans 14 amino acids. The DNA of the CDR3 is TGTGCCAGCAGCGACCCAGGAGAGGGTGAAAAACTGTTTTTT. This sequence encodes CASSDPGEGEKLFF.

The rearrangement uses TRBV6-6 and TRBJ1-4, with D unclear. The CDR3 contains 16 residues. Germline CDR1 is MNHNY and CDR2 is SVGAGI (reference sequence). V lost 6 bases and J 7 bases, leaving 21 bases between the germline ends. In nucleotides, the CDR3 is TGTGCCAGCAGCCGAGCTATCGGGGTTGGGAGTGAAAAACTGTTTTTT. Amino acid sequence: CASSRAIGVGSEKLFF.

This sequence joins TRBV27 and TRBJ2-7; 7 nucleotides agree with TRBD1. CDR1 and CDR2 (germline): MNHEY, SMNVEV (reference sequence). The CDR3 covers 14 residues. V shed 7 bases and J 0 bases; nucleotides not matched to a gene: 6. CDR3 residues: CASNWDSPSYEQYF. The CDR3 coding sequence is TGTGCCAGCAACTGGGACAGTCCCTCCTACGAGCAGTACTTC.

This clone was counted a few times. V gene TRBV6-5 combines with J gene TRBJ1-1; unclear D gene. Germline V gives CDR1 MNHEY, CDR2 SVGAGI. CDR3 length: 13 residues. V was shortened by 2 bases and J by 8 bases, with 12 bases between the two germline ends. CDR3 sequence reads: CASSYESGREAFF. The CDR3 DNA follows: TGTGCCAGCAGTTACGAATCCGGCAGGGAAGCTTTCTTT.

This sequence joins TRBV6-5 and TRBJ2-7; 10 bases line up with TRBD2. V shed 0 bases and J 2 bases; nucleotides not matched to a gene: 1. This CDR3 has 15 amino acids. Germline V gene sequence: CDR1 MNHEY, CDR2 SVGAGI. CDR3 in DNA: TGTGCCAGCAGTTACTCTGGACTAGCGGCCTACGAGCAGTACTTC. Its protein product is CASSYSGLAAYEQYF.

The chain joins TRBV5-1 to TRBJ2-3; weak D call: TRBD1 (6 bases). V gave up 4 bases and J gave up 14 bases, with 14 bases separating them. The CDR3 consists of 11 residues. Germline CDR1 SGHRS, CDR2 YFSETQ. CDR3 in amino acids: CASSGTGYLYF. CDR3 in DNA: TGCGCCAGCAGCGGCACAGGGTACTTGTATTTT. Drawing the rest from reference TRBV5-1 and TRBJ2-3, the complete variable domain is KAGVTQTPRYLIKTRGQQVTLSCSPISGHRSVSWYQQTPGQGLQFLFEYFSETQRNKGNFPGRFSGRQFSNSRSEMNVSTLELGDSALYLCASSGTGYLYFGPGTRLTVL.

The chain is built from TRBV16 and TRBJ1-6; no clear D gene. The V gene lost 0 bases and the J gene lost 9 bases, with 6 bases spanning the gap. Per germline, CDR1 KGHSY and CDR2 FQNENV. The CDR3 has 13 residues. The DNA for the CDR3 is TGTGCCAGCAGCCAATCCGGGATTTCACCCCTCCACTTT. It encodes CASSQSGISPLHF.

The V and J genes are TRBV6-2 or TRBV6-3 and TRBJ2-1, with 13 nucleotides matching TRBD2. CDR1 MNHEY and CDR2 SVGEGT come from the germline V gene. Losses at the gene ends were 2 bases for V and 8 bases for J; bases not matched to a gene: 6. CDR3 length equals 16 residues. CDR3 residues: CASSYPRTSGGYEQFF. The DNA of the CDR3 is TGTGCCAGCAGTTACCCAAGGACTAGCGGGGGATATGAGCAGTTCTTC.

The CDR3 spells CASSLGQGLTDTQYF. CDR3 coding DNA: TGCGCCAGCAGCTTGGGACAGGGACTCACAGATACGCAGTATTTT. The chain links TRBV5-1 to TRBJ2-3, with D perhaps TRBD1 (7 bases). The CDR3 runs 15 residues. V dropped 0 bases and J dropped 2 bases, with 10 bases sitting between them. The germline V gene has CDR1 SGHRS and CDR2 YFSETQ.

This chain joins TRBV7-9 and TRBJ2-1, with TRBD2 matching 14 bases. CDR3 length: 15 amino acids. J gave up 9 bases and V 5 bases, and 6 bases lay outside the gene matches. CDR1 SEHNR and CDR2 FQNEAQ come from the germline V gene (reference sequence). The CDR3 here is CASSRTSGGIFEQFF. CDR3 bases: TGTGCCAGCAGCCGGACTAGCGGGGGGATTTTTGAGCAGTTCTTC.

This chain uses TRBV7-9 with TRBJ2-5; possible D gene TRBD2, 5 bases. The CDR3 spans 12 residues. Trimming took off 5 bases at V and 10 bases at J, with 14 bases between the two ends. Germline V lookup: CDR1 SEHNR, CDR2 FQNEAQ (reference sequence). CDR3 nucleotides: TGTGCCAGCAGCCCTAGCTTTTCGTTCCAGTACTTC. Translated, it gives CASSPSFSFQYF.

The V gene is TRBV10-3, the J gene TRBJ2-7; TRBD1 matches at 7 bases. Unmatched junction bases numbered 9, after V lost 8 bases and J lost 2 bases. Per the germline V gene, CDR1 is ENHRY and CDR2 is SYGVKD. The CDR3 covers 14 residues. The DNA of the CDR3 is TGTGCCATCGGTGGGACAGCCGATACCTACGAGCAGTACTTC. Amino acid sequence: CAIGGTADTYEQYF.